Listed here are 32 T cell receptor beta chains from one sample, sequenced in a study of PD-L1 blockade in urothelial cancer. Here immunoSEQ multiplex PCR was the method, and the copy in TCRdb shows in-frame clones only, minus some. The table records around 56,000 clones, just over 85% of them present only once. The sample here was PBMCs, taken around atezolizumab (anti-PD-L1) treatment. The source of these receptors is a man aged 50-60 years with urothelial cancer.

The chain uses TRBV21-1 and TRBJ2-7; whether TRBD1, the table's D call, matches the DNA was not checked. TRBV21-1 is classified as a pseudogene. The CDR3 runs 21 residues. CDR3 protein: CASSKALCGPLPGDRGHEQYF. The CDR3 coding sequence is TGTGCCAGCAGCAAAGCGCTTTGCGGCCCACTCCCCGGGGACAGGGGCCACGAGCAGTACTTC.

The CDR3 protein is CATSSFSGRRTSYEQYF. The CDR3 DNA sequence: TGTGCCACCAGCAGTTTTTCCGGCCGAAGGACTAGCTACGAGCAGTACTTC. This sequence joins TRBV15 and TRBJ2-7, with 7 nucleotides matching TRBD2. V lost 3 bases, J lost 3 bases, and 14 bases stayed unmatched. Germline assignment: CDR1 LNHNV and CDR2 YYDKDF (reference sequence). The CDR3 sequence is 17 residues long.

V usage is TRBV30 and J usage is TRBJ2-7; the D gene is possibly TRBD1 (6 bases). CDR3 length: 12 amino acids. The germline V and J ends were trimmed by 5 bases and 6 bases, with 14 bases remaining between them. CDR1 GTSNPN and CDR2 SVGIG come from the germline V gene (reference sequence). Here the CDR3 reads CAWDRKVGEQYF. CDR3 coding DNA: TGTGCCTGGGACAGGAAAGTGGGCGAGCAGTACTTC.

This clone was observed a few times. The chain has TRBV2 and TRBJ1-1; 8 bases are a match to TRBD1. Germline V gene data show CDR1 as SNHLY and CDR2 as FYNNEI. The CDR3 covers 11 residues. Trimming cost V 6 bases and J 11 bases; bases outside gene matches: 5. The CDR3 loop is CASRGQVRAFF. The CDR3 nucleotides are TGTGCCAGCAGGGGACAGGTTAGGGCTTTCTTT.

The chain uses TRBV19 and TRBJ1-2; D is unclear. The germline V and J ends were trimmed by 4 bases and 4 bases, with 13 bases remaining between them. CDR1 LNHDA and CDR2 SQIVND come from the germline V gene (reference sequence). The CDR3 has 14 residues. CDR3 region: CASSKRVPLYGYTF. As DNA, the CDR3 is TGTGCCAGTAGTAAGAGGGTACCACTCTATGGCTACACCTTC.

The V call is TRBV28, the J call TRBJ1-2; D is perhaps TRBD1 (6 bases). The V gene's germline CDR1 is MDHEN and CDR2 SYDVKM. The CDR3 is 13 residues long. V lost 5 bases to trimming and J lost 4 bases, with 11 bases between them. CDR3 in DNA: TGTGCCAGCAGTACAACAGGGATCTATGGCTACACCTTC. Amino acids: CASSTTGIYGYTF.

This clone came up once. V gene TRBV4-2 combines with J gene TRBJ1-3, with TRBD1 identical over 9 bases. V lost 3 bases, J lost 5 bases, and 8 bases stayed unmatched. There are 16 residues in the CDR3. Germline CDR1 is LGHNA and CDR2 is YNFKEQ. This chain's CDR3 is CASSHLGQGVRNTIYF. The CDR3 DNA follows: TGTGCCAGCAGCCATTTGGGACAGGGCGTACGAAACACCATATATTTT.

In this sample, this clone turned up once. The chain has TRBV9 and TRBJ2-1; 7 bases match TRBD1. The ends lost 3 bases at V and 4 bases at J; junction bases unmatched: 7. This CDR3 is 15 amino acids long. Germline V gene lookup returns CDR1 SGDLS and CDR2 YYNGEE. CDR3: CASSARGRNYNEQFF. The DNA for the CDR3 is TGTGCCAGCAGCGCAAGGGGGCGCAATTACAATGAGCAGTTCTTC.

The CDR3 bases are TGCGCCAGCAGTTGGGGAGGACAGGTAAATCAGCCCCAGCATTTT. Encoded protein: CASSWGGQVNQPQHF. The V gene is TRBV5-1, the J gene TRBJ1-5, with TRBD1 matching 7 bases. The trim removed 5 bases at V and 4 bases at J, leaving 9 bases unmatched. Per germline, CDR1 SGHRS and CDR2 YFSETQ. The CDR3 has 15 residues.

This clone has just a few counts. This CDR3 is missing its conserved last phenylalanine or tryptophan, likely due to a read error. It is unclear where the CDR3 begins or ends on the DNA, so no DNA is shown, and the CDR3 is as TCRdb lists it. CDR3: CASSVDRDRGS. V usage is TRBV9 and J usage is TRBJ1-4; whether TRBD1, the table's D call, matches the DNA was not checked. The CDR3 spans 11 amino acids, including both terminal residues. The V gene's germline CDR1 is SGDLS and CDR2 YYNGEE.

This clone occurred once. CDR3 bases: TGTGCCAGCAGCCCGGGACTAGTTGATTACGAGCAGTACTTC. Translating gives CASSPGLVDYEQYF. The chain is built from TRBV7-8 and TRBJ2-7, with 8 bases that match TRBD2. Germline CDR1 is SGHVS and CDR2 is FQNEAQ. Trimming removed 5 bases from V and 4 bases from J; junction bases left unmatched: 7. This CDR3 has 14 amino acids.

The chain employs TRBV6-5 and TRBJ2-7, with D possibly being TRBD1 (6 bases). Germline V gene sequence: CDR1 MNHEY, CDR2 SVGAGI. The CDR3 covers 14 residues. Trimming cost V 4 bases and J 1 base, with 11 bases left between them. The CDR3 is CASSSPTGSYEQYF. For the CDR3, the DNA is TGTGCCAGCAGTTCGCCGACAGGATCCTACGAGCAGTACTTC.

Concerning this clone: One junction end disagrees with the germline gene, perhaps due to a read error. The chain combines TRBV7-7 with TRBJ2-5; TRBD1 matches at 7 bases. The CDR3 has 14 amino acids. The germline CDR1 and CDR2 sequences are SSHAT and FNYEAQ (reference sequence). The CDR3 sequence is CASSEQGIGETQYF. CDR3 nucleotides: TGTGCTAGCAGCGAACAGGGGATTGGAGAGACCCAGTACTTC.

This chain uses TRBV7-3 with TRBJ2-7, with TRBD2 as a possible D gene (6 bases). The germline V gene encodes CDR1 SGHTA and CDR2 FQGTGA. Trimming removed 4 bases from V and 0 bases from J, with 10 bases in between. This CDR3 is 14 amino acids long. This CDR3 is CASSSSANSYEQYF. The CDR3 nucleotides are TGTGCCAGCAGCTCTAGCGCGAACTCCTACGAGCAGTACTTC.

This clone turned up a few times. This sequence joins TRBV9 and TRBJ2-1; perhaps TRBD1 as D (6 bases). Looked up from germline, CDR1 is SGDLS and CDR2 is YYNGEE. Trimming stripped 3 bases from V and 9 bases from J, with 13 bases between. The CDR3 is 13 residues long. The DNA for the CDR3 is TGTGCCAGCAGCGCAGCCGGGACAACTGAGCAGTTCTTC. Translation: CASSAAGTTEQFF.

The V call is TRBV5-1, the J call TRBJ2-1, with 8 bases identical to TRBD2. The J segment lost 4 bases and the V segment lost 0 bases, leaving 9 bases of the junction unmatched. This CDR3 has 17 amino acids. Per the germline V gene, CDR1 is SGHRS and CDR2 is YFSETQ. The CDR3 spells CASSLVPGLGVYNEQFF. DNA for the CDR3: TGCGCCAGCAGCTTGGTACCGGGACTAGGGGTATACAATGAGCAGTTCTTC.

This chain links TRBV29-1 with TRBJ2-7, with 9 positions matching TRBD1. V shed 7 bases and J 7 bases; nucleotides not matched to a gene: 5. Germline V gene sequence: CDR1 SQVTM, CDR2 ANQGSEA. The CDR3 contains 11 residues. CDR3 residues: CSGGQGGEQYF. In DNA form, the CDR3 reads TGCAGCGGGGGACAGGGAGGGGAGCAGTACTTC.

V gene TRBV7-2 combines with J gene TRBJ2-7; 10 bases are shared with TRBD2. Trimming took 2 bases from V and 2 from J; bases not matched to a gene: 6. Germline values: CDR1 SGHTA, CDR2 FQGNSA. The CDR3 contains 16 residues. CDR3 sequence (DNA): TGTGCCAGCAGCTTATGGGGGACTAGCGAGACCTACGAGCAGTACTTC. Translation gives CASSLWGTSETYEQYF.

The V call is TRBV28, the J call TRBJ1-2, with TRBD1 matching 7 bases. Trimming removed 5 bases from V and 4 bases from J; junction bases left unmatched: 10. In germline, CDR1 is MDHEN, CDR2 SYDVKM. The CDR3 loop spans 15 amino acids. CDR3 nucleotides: TGTGCCAGCAGTCCCGGACAGGTTTGGGGCTATGGCTACACCTTC. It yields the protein CASSPGQVWGYGYTF.

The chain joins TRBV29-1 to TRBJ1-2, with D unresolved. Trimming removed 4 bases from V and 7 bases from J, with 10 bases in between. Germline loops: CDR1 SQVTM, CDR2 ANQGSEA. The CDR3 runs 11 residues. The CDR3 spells CSVGRLGGYTF. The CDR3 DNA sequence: TGCAGCGTTGGGCGGTTGGGTGGCTACACCTTC. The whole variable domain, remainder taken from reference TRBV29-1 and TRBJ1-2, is SAVISQKPSRDICQRGTSLTIQCQVDSQVTMMFWYRQQPGQSLTLIATANQGSEATYESGFVIDKFPISRPNLTFSTLTVSNMSPEDSSIYLCSVGRLGGYTFGSGTRLTVV.

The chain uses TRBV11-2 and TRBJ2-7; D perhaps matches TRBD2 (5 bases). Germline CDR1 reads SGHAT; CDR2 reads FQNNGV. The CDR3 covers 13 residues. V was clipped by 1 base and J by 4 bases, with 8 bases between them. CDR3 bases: TGTGCCAGCAGCTTAGCCCCGGGGTACGAGCAGTACTTC. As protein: CASSLAPGYEQYF.

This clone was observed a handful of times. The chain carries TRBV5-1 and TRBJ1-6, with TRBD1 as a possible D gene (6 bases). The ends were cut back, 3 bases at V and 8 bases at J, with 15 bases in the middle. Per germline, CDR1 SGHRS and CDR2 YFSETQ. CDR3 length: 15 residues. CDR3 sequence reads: CASSSKGGWDSPLHF. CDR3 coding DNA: TGCGCCAGCAGCTCCAAAGGGGGATGGGATTCACCCCTCCACTTT.

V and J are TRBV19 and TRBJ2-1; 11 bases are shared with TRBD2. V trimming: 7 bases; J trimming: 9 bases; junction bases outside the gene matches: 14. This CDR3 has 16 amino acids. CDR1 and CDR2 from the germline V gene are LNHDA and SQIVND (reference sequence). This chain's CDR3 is CASMSGLAGGNSEQFF. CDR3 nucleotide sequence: TGTGCCAGTATGTCGGGGCTAGCGGGAGGAAACAGTGAGCAGTTCTTC.

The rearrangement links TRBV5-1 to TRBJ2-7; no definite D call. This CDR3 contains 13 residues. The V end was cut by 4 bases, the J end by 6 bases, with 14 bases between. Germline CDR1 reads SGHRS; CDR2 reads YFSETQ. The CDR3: CASSADGLLEQYF. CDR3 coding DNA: TGCGCCAGCAGCGCCGATGGGCTTCTCGAGCAGTACTTC.

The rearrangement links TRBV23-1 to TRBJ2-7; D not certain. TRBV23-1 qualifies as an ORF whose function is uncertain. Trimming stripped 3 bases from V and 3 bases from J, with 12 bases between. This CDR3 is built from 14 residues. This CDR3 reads CASSHSDKGYEQYF. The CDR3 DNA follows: TGCGCCAGCAGTCATTCCGACAAAGGCTACGAGCAGTACTTC.

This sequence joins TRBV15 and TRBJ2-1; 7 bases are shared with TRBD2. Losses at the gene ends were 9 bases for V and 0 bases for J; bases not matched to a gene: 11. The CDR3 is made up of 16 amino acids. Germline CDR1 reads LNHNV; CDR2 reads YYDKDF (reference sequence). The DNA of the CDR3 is TGTGCCACAGCCTTAGCGGGCGCGACCTCCTACAATGAGCAGTTCTTC. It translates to CATALAGATSYNEQFF.

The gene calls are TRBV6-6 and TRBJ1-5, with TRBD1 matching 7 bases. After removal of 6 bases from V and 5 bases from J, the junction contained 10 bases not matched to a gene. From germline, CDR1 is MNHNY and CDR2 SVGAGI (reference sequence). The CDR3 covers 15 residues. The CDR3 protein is CASSPGQLPYQPQHF. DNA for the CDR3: TGTGCCAGCAGCCCGGGACAGCTCCCCTATCAGCCCCAGCATTTT.

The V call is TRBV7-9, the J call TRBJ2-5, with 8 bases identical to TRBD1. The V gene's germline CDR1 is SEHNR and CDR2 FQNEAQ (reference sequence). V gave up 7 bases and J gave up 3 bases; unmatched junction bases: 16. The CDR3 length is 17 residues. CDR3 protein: CASTTVGQGPRKETQYF. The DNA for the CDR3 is TGTGCCAGCACCACAGTAGGACAGGGCCCACGCAAAGAGACCCAGTACTTC. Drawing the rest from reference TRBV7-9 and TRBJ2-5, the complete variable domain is DTGVSQNPRHKITKRGQNVTFRCDPISEHNRLYWYRQTLGQGPEFLTYFQNEAQLEKSRLLSDRFSAERPKGSFSTLEIQRTEQGDSAMYLCASTTVGQGPRKETQYFGPGTRLLVL.

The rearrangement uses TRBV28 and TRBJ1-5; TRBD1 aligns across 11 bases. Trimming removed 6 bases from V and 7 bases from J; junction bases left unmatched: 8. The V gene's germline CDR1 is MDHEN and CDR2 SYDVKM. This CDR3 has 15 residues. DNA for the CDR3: TGTGCCAGCAGCCGGGACAGGGGGGAGGAACAGCCCCAGCATTTT. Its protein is CASSRDRGEEQPQHF.

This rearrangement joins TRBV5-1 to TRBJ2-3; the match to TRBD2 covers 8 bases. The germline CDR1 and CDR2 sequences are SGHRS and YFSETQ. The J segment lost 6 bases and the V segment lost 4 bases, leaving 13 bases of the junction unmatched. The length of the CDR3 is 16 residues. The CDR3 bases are TGCGCCAGCAGCAGGAGGGCTAGCGGGTTTTTGGATACGCAGTATTTT. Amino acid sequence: CASSRRASGFLDTQYF.

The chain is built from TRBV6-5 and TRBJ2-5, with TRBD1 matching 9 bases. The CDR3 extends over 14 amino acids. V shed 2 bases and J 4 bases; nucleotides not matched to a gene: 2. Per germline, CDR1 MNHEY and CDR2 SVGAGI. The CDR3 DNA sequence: TGTGCCAGCAGTTACGGACAGGGGAGAGAGACCCAGTACTTC. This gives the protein CASSYGQGRETQYF.

Here the CDR3 reads CASNEVGSGIAETQYF. For the CDR3, the DNA is TGTGCCAGCAACGAAGTCGGTAGCGGGATTGCAGAGACCCAGTACTTC. The gene calls are TRBV7-9 and TRBJ2-5; the match to TRBD2 covers 8 bases. The germline V gene has CDR1 SEHNR and CDR2 FQNEAQ (reference sequence). After removal of 7 bases from V and 4 bases from J, the junction contained 14 bases not matched to a gene. The CDR3 spans 16 residues.